One sample yielded the 27 T cell receptor beta chains listed below, sequenced in a study of blood T cell repertoires in COVID-19. Sequencing was performed with immunoSEQ multiplex PCR; in TCRdb, only in-frame clones are kept and a portion is missing. The sample records approximately 500,000 clones, less than 90% being singletons. What was sequenced was peripheral blood. These receptors all stem from a woman aged 50 to 65 with COVID-19, enrolled during active disease.

The chain has TRBV2 and TRBJ1-2, with D perhaps TRBD1 (6 bases). The CDR3 runs 12 residues. The germline CDR1 and CDR2 sequences are SNHLY and FYNNEI. The V and J ends lost 7 bases and 5 bases respectively, with 11 bases between them. In nucleotides, the CDR3 is TGTGCCAGCACCGACAGGACATATGGCTACACCTTC. It encodes CASTDRTYGYTF.

V gene TRBV4-2 combines with J gene TRBJ2-1; 9 bases align to TRBD2. Unmatched junction bases numbered 8, after V lost 0 bases and J lost 8 bases. Germline V gene sequence: CDR1 LGHNA, CDR2 YNFKEQ. The CDR3 covers 16 residues. The CDR3 loop is CASSQDLGGGADEQFF. The CDR3 bases are TGTGCCAGCAGCCAAGATTTAGGCGGGGGGGCCGATGAGCAGTTCTTC.

This rearrangement joins TRBV2 to TRBJ2-7; D call uncertain. This CDR3 is 11 amino acids long. The ends were cut back, 7 bases at V and 5 bases at J, with 9 bases in the middle. The germline gives CDR1 SNHLY, CDR2 FYNNEI. CDR3 sequence: CASTLEHEQYF. DNA of the CDR3: TGTGCCAGCACCCTGGAGCACGAGCAGTACTTC.

The genes are TRBV6-5 and TRBJ1-6; D ambiguous. The CDR3 covers 15 residues. The germline V and J ends were trimmed by 0 bases and 8 bases, with 11 bases remaining between them. Germline V gene lookup returns CDR1 MNHEY and CDR2 SVGAGI. The DNA of the CDR3 is TGTGCCAGCAGTTACTCGAGAAGGAGGGATTCACCCCTCCACTTT. Protein: CASSYSRRRDSPLHF.

The V call is TRBV9, the J call TRBJ1-2, with D maybe TRBD1 (5 bases). CDR1 is SGDLS and CDR2 is YYNGEE in the germline V gene. The CDR3 has 11 residues. Trimming took off 4 bases at V and 6 bases at J, with 7 bases between the two ends. CDR3 residues: CASSQGNGYTF. In nucleotides, the CDR3 is TGTGCCAGCAGCCAGGGCAATGGCTACACCTTC.

V and J are TRBV10-3 and TRBJ2-6; maybe TRBD1 (6 bases). The CDR3 runs 17 residues. Germline V CDR1 and CDR2: ENHRY, SYGVKD. V gave up 3 bases and J gave up 0 bases, with 12 bases separating them. The CDR3 bases are TGTGCCATCAGTGACCCGGACAGTAGCTCTGGGGCCAACGTCCTGACTTTC. Its protein product is CAISDPDSSSGANVLTF.

V is TRBV2 and J is TRBJ2-3, with D possibly being TRBD2 (7 bases). V was trimmed by 11 bases and J by 1 base, leaving 22 bases between them. There are 16 residues in the CDR3. Germline CDR1 and CDR2: SNHLY and FYNNEI. In nucleotides, the CDR3 is TGTGCCCCAGCAGGTCGCCTAGGGGGGGGCACAGATACGCAGTATTTT. It translates to CAPAGRLGGGTDTQYF.

The genes are TRBV2 and TRBJ1-2; possible D gene TRBD1, 5 bases. The CDR3 is 17 residues long. Germline loops: CDR1 SNHLY, CDR2 FYNNEI. V was shortened by 5 bases and J by 3 bases, with 22 bases between the two germline ends. The CDR3 region is CASSSPPQSQVYYGYTF. Here the CDR3 DNA reads TGTGCCAGCAGTTCCCCTCCCCAGTCACAGGTCTACTATGGCTACACCTTC.

The chain carries TRBV29-1 and TRBJ2-1, with 8 bases fitting TRBD1. There are 14 residues in the CDR3. Germline V CDR1 and CDR2: SQVTM, ANQGSEA. The V segment lost 0 bases and the J segment 4 bases; nucleotides outside the gene matches: 2. CDR3 sequence reads: CSVEDRGRYNEQFF. CDR3 DNA sequence: TGCAGCGTTGAAGACAGGGGGCGGTACAATGAGCAGTTCTTC.

V is TRBV5-1 and J is TRBJ2-7; TRBD1 agrees at 12 bases. Looked up from germline, CDR1 is SGHRS and CDR2 is YFSETQ. J gave up 3 bases and V 4 bases, and 8 bases lay outside the gene matches. The CDR3 runs 16 residues. CDR3 residues: CASSGPGTGGIYEQYF. DNA of the CDR3: TGCGCCAGCAGCGGTCCCGGGACAGGGGGCATCTACGAGCAGTACTTC.

With respect to this clone: At the DNA level, this CDR3 is encoded by other sequences in the same sample as well. The gene calls are TRBV10-3 and TRBJ1-5, with D possibly TRBD1 on 5 matching bases. Germline V lookup: CDR1 ENHRY, CDR2 SYGVKD. The CDR3 contains 15 residues. V lost 2 bases, J lost 1 base, and 9 bases lay in between. The DNA of the CDR3 is TGTGCCATCAGTGAGAACAGGAGAAGCAATCAGCCCCAGCATTTT. Protein: CAISENRRSNQPQHF.

The V call is TRBV21-1, the J call TRBJ1-4. TRBV21-1 is shown as a pseudogene. The CDR3 spans 14 residues. The CDR3 protein is CASSTLRGRRKLFF. CDR3 DNA: TGTGCCAGCAGCACCCTTCGCGGTAGGAGAAAACTGTTTTTT.

V and J are TRBV5-6 and TRBJ2-7; 14 positions match TRBD2. The CDR3 is 18 amino acids. Germline loops: CDR1 SGHDT, CDR2 YYEEEE. After removal of 4 bases from V and 3 bases from J, the junction contained 12 bases not matched to a gene. Here the CDR3 DNA reads TGTGCCAGCAGCCACGAGACTAGCGGGGGGGGAATGGACTACGAGCAGTACTTC. Its translation is CASSHETSGGGMDYEQYF.

Concerning this clone itself: Other nucleotide sequences in the sample specify the same CDR3. CDR3 in DNA: TGTGCCAGCAGCTCCCTTACAGGGGGGAACACTGAAGCTTTCTTT. It yields the protein CASSSLTGGNTEAFF. The chain joins TRBV6-5 to TRBJ1-1; 8 bases fit TRBD1. The trim removed 6 bases at V and 1 base at J, leaving 7 bases unmatched. The CDR3 totals 15 residues. Germline CDR1 reads MNHEY; CDR2 reads SVGAGI.

The chain combines TRBV19 with TRBJ1-1; 8 bases align to TRBD1. Germline V gives CDR1 LNHDA, CDR2 SQIVND (reference sequence). There are 14 residues in the CDR3. J gave up 6 bases and V 1 base, and 4 bases lay outside the gene matches. The CDR3 DNA reads TGTGCCAGTAGTATAGGTCCAGGGGGCTCTGAAGCTTTCTTT. This sequence encodes CASSIGPGGSEAFF.

The chain couples TRBV7-2 to TRBJ1-2; 7 bases match TRBD1. The CDR3 runs to 12 residues. The germline CDR1 and CDR2 sequences are SGHTA and FQGNSA. V lost 3 bases, J lost 8 bases, and 3 bases stayed unmatched. The CDR3 DNA reads TGTGCCAGCAGCTTGACAGGGCAGGGCTACACCTTC. Its protein is CASSLTGQGYTF.

The gene calls are TRBV16 and TRBJ1-1; D call uncertain. The CDR3 totals 13 residues. Trimming shortened V by 4 bases and J by 1 base, and 7 bases separated the two germline ends. Germline CDR1 reads KGHSY; CDR2 reads FQNENV. Here the CDR3 reads CASSPGENTEAFF. The DNA for the CDR3 is TGTGCCAGCAGCCCCGGAGAGAACACTGAAGCTTTCTTT. The full variable domain, completed using reference TRBV16 and TRBJ1-1, is GEEVAQTPKHLVRGEGQKAKLYCAPIKGHSYVFWYQQVLKNEFKFLISFQNENVFDETGMPKERFSAKCLPNSPCSLEIQATKLEDSAVYFCASSPGENTEAFFGQGTRLTVV.

This rearrangement joins TRBV5-1 to TRBJ2-1, with 16 nucleotides matching TRBD2. This CDR3 has 19 amino acids. Germline assignment: CDR1 SGHRS and CDR2 YFSETQ. With 4 bases clipped from V and 1 base from J, the junction kept 8 bases outside the gene matches. The CDR3: CASSATGTSGGASYNEQFF. The DNA for the CDR3 is TGCGCCAGCAGCGCCACCGGGACTAGCGGGGGGGCATCCTACAATGAGCAGTTCTTC.

The chain joins TRBV6-5 to TRBJ1-1; D possibly corresponds to TRBD1 (5 bases). CDR3 length equals 14 residues. Trimming took 8 bases from V and 8 from J, leaving 21 bases between them. Germline values: CDR1 MNHEY, CDR2 SVGAGI. The CDR3 sequence is CASPRPGWVFEAFF. As DNA, the CDR3 is TGTGCCAGCCCTAGGCCAGGGTGGGTCTTCGAAGCTTTCTTT.

The chain combines TRBV30 with TRBJ1-2; 8 nucleotides match TRBD1. Per the germline V gene, CDR1 is GTSNPN and CDR2 is SVGIG (reference sequence). The CDR3 totals 18 residues. Unmatched junction bases numbered 18, after V lost 0 bases and J lost 6 bases. The CDR3 nucleotides are TGTGCCTGGAGTGTACGTTGGGTCTTGCAGGGGGCCGGGAATGGCTACACCTTC. Protein sequence: CAWSVRWVLQGAGNGYTF.

The genes are TRBV18 and TRBJ1-4; 10 positions agree with TRBD1. Germline assignment: CDR1 KGHSH and CDR2 LQKENI. The ends lost 3 bases at V and 8 bases at J; junction bases unmatched: 6. The CDR3 sequence is 15 residues long. The DNA for the CDR3 is TGTGCCAGCTCACCGGACAGGGGGACGGAGGAAAAACTGTTTTTT. Residues: CASSPDRGTEEKLFF. Based on the CDR3 plus reference TRBV18 and TRBJ1-4, the full variable domain is NAGVMQNPRHLVRRRGQEARLRCSPMKGHSHVYWYRQLPEEGLKFMVYLQKENIIDESGMPKERFSAEFPKEGPSILRIQQVVRGDSAAYFCASSPDRGTEEKLFFGSGTQLSVL.

The chain links TRBV5-1 to TRBJ1-1; 8 nucleotides align to TRBD1. The CDR3 consists of 13 residues. The J segment lost 3 bases and the V segment lost 5 bases, leaving 3 bases of the junction unmatched. CDR1 and CDR2 (germline): SGHRS, YFSETQ. The CDR3 is CASSSRGHTEAFF. CDR3 in DNA: TGCGCCAGCAGTTCCAGGGGGCACACTGAAGCTTTCTTT.

The CDR3, as DNA: TGTGCCAGCAGCTTAGGGGCCCCCGACGAGCAGTACTTC. Its translation: CASSLGAPDEQYF. The rearrangement joins TRBV7-6 to TRBJ2-7; no clear D gene. CDR1 and CDR2 from the germline V gene are SGHVS and FNYEAQ. This CDR3 is 13 amino acids long. Trimming cost V 1 base and J 5 bases, with 9 bases left between them.

The J gene is TRBJ1-3, the V gene TRBV7-9; D perhaps matches TRBD1 (5 bases). Trimming took 0 bases from V and 7 from J, leaving 10 bases between them. The CDR3 runs to 14 residues. In germline, CDR1 is SEHNR, CDR2 FQNEAQ (reference sequence). CDR3 coding DNA: TGTGCCAGCAGCTTAGCAGGCAGGGTGAACACCATATATTTT. Amino acids: CASSLAGRVNTIYF. The variable domain in full, with the rest retrieved from reference TRBV7-9 and TRBJ1-3, is DTGVSQNPRHKITKRGQNVTFRCDPISEHNRLYWYRQTLGQGPEFLTYFQNEAQLEKSRLLSDRFSAERPKGSFSTLEIQRTEQGDSAMYLCASSLAGRVNTIYFGEGSWLTVV.

The gene calls are TRBV10-3 and TRBJ2-3; a weak D match, TRBD1 (6 bases). CDR1 ENHRY and CDR2 SYGVKD come from the germline V gene. V dropped 4 bases and J dropped 0 bases, with 17 bases sitting between them. This CDR3 is 17 amino acids long. The CDR3, as DNA: TGTGCCATCAGTGGGACAGAGCAATCCTCTAGCACAGATACGCAGTATTTT. It yields the protein CAISGTEQSSSTDTQYF.

The chain couples TRBV6-5 to TRBJ1-1, with unresolved D. The V end lost 6 bases, the J end lost 12 bases, and 11 bases lay between the germline ends. Looked up from germline, CDR1 is MNHEY and CDR2 is SVGAGI. CDR3 size: 10 residues. The CDR3 loop is CASRNGRTFF. DNA of the CDR3: TGTGCCAGCAGGAACGGGAGGACTTTCTTT.

The rearrangement uses TRBV4-1 and TRBJ2-6; the D is unclear. CDR3 length equals 15 residues. From germline, CDR1 is MGHRA and CDR2 YSYEKL. Trimming pared 1 base from V and 2 bases from J, leaving 6 bases between. Here the CDR3 reads CASSQVLPGANVLTF. The CDR3 DNA reads as TGCGCCAGCAGCCAAGTTCTACCTGGGGCCAACGTCCTGACTTTC.